These 20 T cell receptor beta chains originate from one sample sequenced in a study of shared clonotypes between healthy human individuals. Using immunoSEQ multiplex PCR, the repertoire was profiled, and TCRdb retains in-frame clones only, with some absent. The data show 550,000 to 700,000 clones, around 73% seen once. What was sequenced was memory CD4+ T cells sorted from blood. Subset denoted: CD45RA-negative fraction. These receptors were collected from a woman aged 25 to 39 in good health.

The V call is TRBV2, the J call TRBJ1-5; unclear D gene. The V and J ends lost 7 bases and 5 bases respectively, with 12 bases between them. The CDR3 has 13 residues. Per the germline V gene, CDR1 is SNHLY and CDR2 is FYNNEI. In DNA, the CDR3 is TGTGCCAGCACCCGCGAGGGCTATCAGCCCCAGCATTTT. Protein product: CASTREGYQPQHF.

This clone was detected a few times. The chain recombines TRBV25-1 with TRBJ2-3; weak D call: TRBD2 (6 bases). This CDR3 has 16 amino acids. The V end lost 7 bases, the J end lost 6 bases, and 23 bases lay between the germline ends. CDR1 is MGHDK, CDR2 SYGVNS, per germline. This chain's CDR3 is CASTSPGGEIGDTQYF. CDR3 bases: TGTGCCAGCACCTCCCCAGGAGGGGAAATAGGGGATACGCAGTATTTT.

The gene calls are TRBV5-4 and TRBJ2-2, with unresolved D. The CDR3 sequence is 16 residues long. The V end was cut by 4 bases, the J end by 2 bases, with 15 bases between. Germline V gene sequence: CDR1 SGHNT, CDR2 YYREEE (reference sequence). CDR3 sequence: CASSHPTKDNTGELFF. DNA for the CDR3: TGTGCCAGCAGCCACCCAACTAAAGATAACACCGGGGAGCTGTTTTTT.

The chain recombines TRBV2 with TRBJ1-1, with D uncertain. Trimming cost V 7 bases and J 4 bases, with 16 bases left between them. There are 14 residues in the CDR3. Germline V gene lookup returns CDR1 SNHLY and CDR2 FYNNEI. CDR3: CASNPDGVGTEAFF. In DNA form, the CDR3 reads TGTGCCAGCAACCCAGATGGGGTTGGCACTGAAGCTTTCTTT.

The V call is TRBV6-5, the J call TRBJ1-2, with 7 bases lining up with TRBD1. This CDR3 has 15 amino acids. Looked up from germline, CDR1 is MNHEY and CDR2 is SVGAGI. V lost 6 bases and J lost 0; bases outside the gene matches: 7. Here the CDR3 DNA reads TGTGCCAGCAGCCCGACAGGGCTTGCTAACTATGGCTACACCTTC. Its translation: CASSPTGLANYGYTF.

The chain combines TRBV27 with TRBJ2-3; 10 bases align to TRBD2. This CDR3 spans 17 amino acids. The junction had 7 bases not matched to a gene; V was cut back by 1 base and J by 3 bases. CDR1 and CDR2 (germline): MNHEY, SMNVEV (reference sequence). CDR3 protein: CASSLFSGRAATDTQYF. In nucleotides, the CDR3 is TGTGCCAGCAGTTTATTCAGCGGGAGGGCCGCGACAGATACGCAGTATTTT.

The V call is TRBV30, the J call TRBJ2-7; no clear D gene. V lost 3 bases and J lost 2, with 17 bases in between. The length of the CDR3 is 15 residues. In germline, CDR1 is GTSNPN, CDR2 SVGIG (reference sequence). CDR3 sequence reads: CAWSALGQVPYEQYF. As DNA, the CDR3 is TGTGCCTGGAGCGCCCTAGGTCAGGTTCCCTACGAGCAGTACTTC.

The chain employs TRBV27 and TRBJ1-2; 11 bases are a match to TRBD1. CDR1 is MNHEY, CDR2 SMNVEV, per germline (reference sequence). The CDR3 is 16 residues long. V was clipped by 5 bases and J by 3 bases; unmatched bases: 8. CDR3 residues: CASSRDRGYFHYGYTF. Here the CDR3 DNA reads TGTGCCAGCAGTAGGGACAGGGGGTATTTCCACTATGGCTACACCTTC.

Concerning this clone: Distinct nucleotide sequences in the sample also encode this CDR3. The J gene is TRBJ2-7, the V gene TRBV5-1; D is undetermined. The germline CDR1 and CDR2 sequences are SGHRS and YFSETQ. This CDR3 region has 13 residues. Trimming stripped 2 bases from V and 3 bases from J, with 9 bases between. DNA for the CDR3: TGCGCCAGCAGCTTTGGTGGATACTACGAGCAGTACTTC. Protein sequence: CASSFGGYYEQYF.

This clone was seen only a few times. This chain links TRBV11-2 with TRBJ1-3; D uncertain. Trimming stripped 5 bases from V and 0 bases from J, with 8 bases between. The germline gives CDR1 SGHAT, CDR2 FQNNGV. The CDR3 totals 14 residues. The CDR3 sequence: CASSGLGSGNTIYF. The DNA of the CDR3 is TGTGCCAGCAGCGGACTTGGCTCTGGAAACACCATATATTTT.

V usage is TRBV7-9 and J usage is TRBJ2-7; D unresolved. CDR3 length: 14 residues. The germline V gene has CDR1 SEHNR and CDR2 FQNEAQ (reference sequence). Between the trimmed V and J ends, which lost 0 bases and 2 bases, there was a span of 8 bases. CDR3 protein: CASSLAVTTYEQYF. As DNA, the CDR3 is TGTGCCAGCAGCTTAGCGGTTACCACCTACGAGCAGTACTTC.

In its sample, this clone was seen many times. The rearrangement uses TRBV28 and TRBJ1-2; 8 bases align to TRBD1. Looked up from germline, CDR1 is MDHEN and CDR2 is SYDVKM. The CDR3 extends over 14 amino acids. V lost 5 bases, J lost 3 bases, and 5 bases stayed unmatched. The CDR3 region has the DNA TGTGCCAGCAGTGGGACAGGAGGGGACTATGGCTACACCTTC. It translates to CASSGTGGDYGYTF.

The rearrangement joins TRBV7-9 to TRBJ1-1; D is perhaps TRBD1 (6 bases). Germline CDR1 and CDR2: SEHNR and FQNEAQ (reference sequence). This CDR3 region has 12 residues. Trimming pared 7 bases from V and 10 bases from J, leaving 16 bases between. The CDR3 region has the DNA TGTGCCAGCACCATTCCTCAGGGGAGAGCTTTCTTT. It specifies CASTIPQGRAFF.

The chain uses TRBV28 and TRBJ1-1; no firm D call. The V gene lost 2 bases and the J gene lost 5 bases, with 9 bases spanning the gap. Per germline, CDR1 MDHEN and CDR2 SYDVKM. The CDR3 runs 13 residues. The CDR3 loop reads CASSLGWQTEAFF. The DNA of the CDR3 is TGTGCCAGCAGTTTAGGATGGCAGACTGAAGCTTTCTTT.

This clone was detected many times. This chain connects TRBV5-1 to TRBJ2-1; 11 bases are a match to TRBD2. The length of the CDR3 is 17 residues. V dropped 0 bases and J dropped 8; count of bases not matched to a gene: 10. The germline gives CDR1 SGHRS, CDR2 YFSETQ. DNA of the CDR3: TGCGCCAGCAGCTTGGGTCAACTAGCGGGAGCGGGCGATGAGCAGTTCTTC. This encodes CASSLGQLAGAGDEQFF.

With respect to this clone: With a far larger clone one base away, a read error is the likely cause. The chain employs TRBV7-8 and TRBJ2-2; maybe TRBD1 (5 bases). There are 14 residues in the CDR3. The V end lost 0 bases, the J end lost 4 bases, and 6 bases lay between the germline ends. Germline values: CDR1 SGHVS, CDR2 FQNEAQ. CDR3 sequence reads: CASSLAGRTGELFF. As DNA, the CDR3 is TGTGCCAGCAGCTTAGCGGGGCGCACCGGGGAGCTGTTTTTT. The variable domain in full, with the rest retrieved from reference TRBV7-8 and TRBJ2-2, is GAGVSQSPRYKVAKRGQDVALRCDPISGHVSLFWYQQALGQGPEFLTYFQNEAQLDKSGLPSDRFFAERPEGSVSTLKIQRTQQEDSAVYLCASSLAGRTGELFFGEGSRLTVL.

This chain connects TRBV6-5 to TRBJ1-5, with 8 bases fitting TRBD1. The trim removed 4 bases at V and 3 bases at J, leaving 8 bases unmatched. Germline loops: CDR1 MNHEY, CDR2 SVGAGI. This CDR3 spans 16 amino acids. Here the CDR3 DNA reads TGTGCCAGCAGTTCCTTTAGACAGGGGACCAATCAGCCCCAGCATTTT. This gives the protein CASSSFRQGTNQPQHF.

J is TRBJ2-7 and V is TRBV29-1; possibly TRBD1 for D (5 bases). Looked up from germline, CDR1 is SQVTM and CDR2 is ANQGSEA. CDR3 length: 13 residues. Between the trimmed V and J ends, which lost 5 bases and 6 bases, there was a span of 17 bases. CDR3 bases: TGCAGCGTTAATACAGTGCAGGGCACCGAGCAGTACTTC. This gives the protein CSVNTVQGTEQYF.

Turning to this clone: Additional DNA sequences in this sample encode the identical CDR3. The chain combines TRBV7-6 with TRBJ1-5; D call uncertain. The CDR3 has 14 amino acids. Germline values: CDR1 SGHVS, CDR2 FNYEAQ. The V end was cut by 0 bases, the J end by 2 bases, with 5 bases between. CDR3 amino acids: CASSLAGGNQPQHF. In DNA form, the CDR3 reads TGTGCCAGCAGCTTAGCTGGTGGCAATCAGCCCCAGCATTTT.

The genes are TRBV19 and TRBJ1-1; D unclear. The CDR3 is 13 residues long. From germline, CDR1 is LNHDA and CDR2 SQIVND (reference sequence). V was pared by 5 bases and J by 4 bases, with 11 bases between. The CDR3 DNA is TGTGCCAGTAGTGTTGGCTTTGGCACTGAAGCTTTCTTT. Protein sequence: CASSVGFGTEAFF. Based on the CDR3 plus reference TRBV19 and TRBJ1-1, the full variable domain is DGGITQSPKYLFRKEGQNVTLSCEQNLNHDAMYWYRQDPGQGLRLIYYSQIVNDFQKGDIAEGYSVSREKKESFPLTVTSAQKNPTAFYLCASSVGFGTEAFFGQGTRLTVV.